Shown below are 29 T cell receptor beta chains from a single sample sequenced in a study of T cell changes during pregnancy in multiple sclerosis. Here immunoSEQ multiplex PCR was the method, and the copy in TCRdb shows in-frame clones only, minus some. Counted here are 60,000 to 75,000 clones, about nine tenths occurring once; the ten biggest clones make up roughly 1.5%. The source material was peripheral blood, sampled in the third trimester of pregnancy. Every receptor here comes from a female donor with multiple sclerosis, enrolled in a pregnancy study.

The chain uses TRBV5-1 and TRBJ2-3; 8 positions agree with TRBD2. The CDR3 is 15 residues long. The ends lost 2 bases at V and 4 bases at J; junction bases unmatched: 6. Germline loops: CDR1 SGHRS, CDR2 YFSETQ. The CDR3 loop is CASSFSGGAPDTQYF. Written as DNA, the CDR3 is TGCGCCAGCAGCTTTTCCGGGGGGGCGCCAGATACGCAGTATTTT. Filled out from reference TRBV5-1 and TRBJ2-3, the complete variable domain reads KAGVTQTPRYLIKTRGQQVTLSCSPISGHRSVSWYQQTPGQGLQFLFEYFSETQRNKGNFPGRFSGRQFSNSRSEMNVSTLELGDSALYLCASSFSGGAPDTQYFGPGTRLTVL.

The chain is built from TRBV15 and TRBJ1-6; D may be TRBD1 (5 bases). Germline CDR1 reads LNHNV; CDR2 reads YYDKDF (reference sequence). There are 17 residues in the CDR3. Trimming stripped 3 bases from V and 4 bases from J, with 16 bases between. The CDR3 protein is CATSSESPGTYNSPLHF. The CDR3 DNA is TGTGCCACCAGCAGCGAATCCCCCGGGACTTATAATTCACCCCTCCACTTT. Using reference TRBV15 and TRBJ1-6 for the parts outside the CDR3, the full variable domain is DAMVIQNPRYQVTQFGKPVTLSCSQTLNHNVMYWYQQKSSQAPKLLFHYYDKDFNNEADTPDNFQSRRPNTSFCFLDIRSPGLGDTAMYLCATSSESPGTYNSPLHFGNGTRLTVT.

This clone has only one observation. The chain joins TRBV19 to TRBJ2-3, with D unclear. Looked up from germline, CDR1 is LNHDA and CDR2 is SQIVND (reference sequence). V lost 1 base, J lost 3 bases, and 8 bases lay in between. The length of the CDR3 is 14 residues. The CDR3 DNA is TGTGCCAGTAGTATAGGTTGGGCTACAGATACGCAGTATTTT. Its translation: CASSIGWATDTQYF.

The chain has TRBV9 and TRBJ2-1, with 9 bases identical to TRBD1. Germline CDR1 reads SGDLS; CDR2 reads YYNGEE. The CDR3 totals 16 residues. Trimming removed 3 bases from V and 2 bases from J; junction bases left unmatched: 6. CDR3 DNA sequence: TGTGCCAGCAGCGCACAGGGGGCGCTTCCCTACAATGAGCAGTTCTTC. Encoded protein: CASSAQGALPYNEQFF.

This rearrangement joins TRBV10-3 to TRBJ1-2; D is perhaps TRBD1 (6 bases). CDR1 ENHRY and CDR2 SYGVKD come from the germline V gene. Trimming pared 6 bases from V and 2 bases from J, leaving 13 bases between. The CDR3 is made up of 14 amino acids. The CDR3 sequence: CAIRDTRGNYGYTF. Here the CDR3 DNA reads TGTGCCATCAGGGATACCAGGGGAAACTATGGCTACACCTTC.

This rearrangement joins TRBV7-8 to TRBJ2-5; D gene uncertain. CDR3 size: 15 residues. Germline loops: CDR1 SGHVS, CDR2 FQNEAQ. Trimming stripped 3 bases from V and 1 base from J, with 12 bases between. CDR3 sequence: CASSFPTGVQETQYF. CDR3 nucleotides: TGTGCCAGCAGCTTCCCCACGGGTGTCCAAGAGACCCAGTACTTC.

This chain connects TRBV30 to TRBJ1-3, with a tentative D call TRBD1 (6 bases). Germline CDR1 is GTSNPN and CDR2 is SVGIG (reference sequence). There are 13 residues in the CDR3. The germline V and J ends were trimmed by 2 bases and 2 bases, with 7 bases remaining between them. In DNA form, the CDR3 reads TGTGCCTGGAGTTCAGGGGCTGGAAACACCATATATTTT. Protein product: CAWSSGAGNTIYF.

The J gene is TRBJ1-2, the V gene TRBV10-2; D is ambiguous. The length of the CDR3 is 15 residues. Trimming took off 2 bases at V and 4 bases at J, with 14 bases between the two ends. In germline, CDR1 is WSHSY, CDR2 SAAADI. Here the CDR3 reads CASSESWRSVYGYTF. DNA for the CDR3: TGCGCCAGCAGTGAGAGTTGGAGATCCGTCTATGGCTACACCTTC.

This clone has just one count. The J gene is TRBJ1-5, the V gene TRBV19, with a possible D match to TRBD1 (5 bases). This CDR3 spans 13 amino acids. Per germline, CDR1 LNHDA and CDR2 SQIVND (reference sequence). V lost 7 bases and J 5 bases, leaving 12 bases between the germline ends. This chain's CDR3 is CASNQRGDQPQHF. DNA of the CDR3: TGTGCCAGTAACCAGCGGGGGGATCAGCCCCAGCATTTT.

V gene TRBV29-1 combines with J gene TRBJ1-5; D perhaps matches TRBD1 (6 bases). Germline V gene sequence: CDR1 SQVTM, CDR2 ANQGSEA. The length of the CDR3 is 14 residues. Trimming removed 4 bases from V and 5 bases from J, with 15 bases in between. CDR3 region: CSVAQGTFDQPQHF. The CDR3 region has the DNA TGCAGCGTTGCCCAAGGGACATTTGATCAGCCCCAGCATTTT.

Only one count was recorded for this clone. V and J are TRBV29-1 and TRBJ1-1, with 7 positions matching TRBD1. The germline V gene encodes CDR1 SQVTM and CDR2 ANQGSEA. V lost 6 bases to trimming and J lost 1 base; unmatched junction nucleotides: 8. This CDR3 spans 14 amino acids. CDR3 DNA: TGCAGCGTAGCTAACGGACAGGCGAACACTGAAGCTTTCTTT. It is translated as CSVANGQANTEAFF. The entire variable domain, with the rest obtained from reference TRBV29-1 and TRBJ1-1, is as follows: SAVISQKPSRDICQRGTSLTIQCQVDSQVTMMFWYRQQPGQSLTLIATANQGSEATYESGFVIDKFPISRPNLTFSTLTVSNMSPEDSSIYLCSVANGQANTEAFFGQGTRLTVV.

This clone was seen only a few times. The genes are TRBV11-2 and TRBJ1-1, with D maybe TRBD1 (5 bases). The germline V gene has CDR1 SGHAT and CDR2 FQNNGV. V lost 5 bases and J lost 4, with 11 bases in between. This CDR3 contains 13 residues. The CDR3 nucleotides are TGTGCCAGCAGCCCCGGGGGTGGCACTGAAGCTTTCTTT. Protein sequence: CASSPGGGTEAFF. The complete variable domain, with remaining parts taken from reference TRBV11-2 and TRBJ1-1, reads EAGVAQSPRYKIIEKRQSVAFWCNPISGHATLYWYQQILGQGPKLLIQFQNNGVVDDSQLPKDRFSAERLKGVDSTLKIQPAKLEDSAVYLCASSPGGGTEAFFGQGTRLTVV.

This clone was picked up one time. The V call is TRBV2, the J call TRBJ2-7, with unresolved D. Deletions cut 2 bases from V and 3 bases from J, with 2 bases between. Germline values: CDR1 SNHLY, CDR2 FYNNEI. This CDR3 comprises 11 residues. CDR3: CASSEYYEQYF. The CDR3 nucleotides are TGTGCCAGCAGTGAATACTACGAGCAGTACTTC.

CDR3 residues: CASSLSRTGTEAFF. The CDR3, as DNA: TGTGCCAGCAGCTTAAGCCGGACAGGGACTGAAGCTTTCTTT. V and J are TRBV7-9 and TRBJ1-1; 8 nucleotides align to TRBD1. Trimming at V came to 2 bases and at J to 5 bases, leaving 4 bases not matched to a gene. The CDR3 runs to 14 residues. CDR1 and CDR2 (germline): SEHNR, FQNEAQ (reference sequence).

The chain employs TRBV5-4 and TRBJ2-3; 8 bases are shared with TRBD2. Per the germline V gene, CDR1 is SGHNT and CDR2 is YYREEE (reference sequence). The CDR3 has 16 amino acids. V was pared by 4 bases and J by 1 base, with 8 bases of the junction left unmatched. The CDR3 bases are TGTGCCAGCAGCCGCGGGGGGCGGGGGGGCACAGATACGCAGTATTTT. The encoded protein is CASSRGGRGGTDTQYF.

This chain connects TRBV6-4 to TRBJ2-7; TRBD1 aligns across 7 bases. The trim removed 2 bases at V and 4 bases at J, leaving 14 bases unmatched. Germline loops: CDR1 MRHNA, CDR2 SNTAGT. CDR3 size: 17 residues. This CDR3 reads CASSDHRGPSTSYEQYF. As DNA, the CDR3 is TGTGCCAGCAGTGACCACAGGGGACCCAGTACGTCTTACGAGCAGTACTTC.

The rearrangement joins TRBV5-1 to TRBJ2-2; the D gene is possibly TRBD2 (5 bases). The CDR3 covers 15 residues. V was shortened by 0 bases and J by 4 bases, with 10 bases between the two germline ends. Per the germline V gene, CDR1 is SGHRS and CDR2 is YFSETQ. The CDR3 spells CASSLALGRTGELFF. CDR3 nucleotides: TGCGCCAGCAGCTTGGCACTAGGGCGCACCGGGGAGCTGTTTTTT.

The chain links TRBV29-1 to TRBJ1-1; tentative D call: TRBD1 (5 bases). Germline V gene data show CDR1 as SQVTM and CDR2 as ANQGSEA. This CDR3 contains 14 residues. The V end was cut by 5 bases, the J end by 1 base, with 14 bases between. The CDR3 DNA reads as TGCAGCGTTTCCCACAGGTTTACGAACACTGAAGCTTTCTTT. Its protein product is CSVSHRFTNTEAFF.

The chain carries TRBV4-1 and TRBJ2-3; no clear D. The CDR3 contains 15 residues. Deletions cut 1 base from V and 0 bases from J, with 8 bases between. In germline, CDR1 is MGHRA, CDR2 YSYEKL. CDR3 coding DNA: TGCGCCAGCAGCCAAGGCGGATATAGCACAGATACGCAGTATTTT. This translates into CASSQGGYSTDTQYF.

The V call is TRBV5-5, the J call TRBJ1-3; no clear D. V was shortened by 8 bases and J by 4 bases, with 19 bases between the two germline ends. The CDR3 consists of 15 residues. CDR1 SGHKS and CDR2 YYEKEE come from the germline V gene (reference sequence). Here the CDR3 reads CASSTERRSGNTIYF. CDR3 nucleotides: TGTGCCAGTTCGACGGAACGGCGGTCCGGAAACACCATATATTTT.

The V call is TRBV28, the J call TRBJ2-7, with 8 bases identical to TRBD1. CDR3 size: 14 residues. The ends lost 4 bases at V and 3 bases at J; junction bases unmatched: 5. Per germline, CDR1 MDHEN and CDR2 SYDVKM. CDR3 in DNA: TGTGCCAGCAGTTCGCGGACAGGGCGCTACGAGCAGTACTTC. This gives the protein CASSSRTGRYEQYF.

This rearrangement joins TRBV7-6 to TRBJ1-1, with TRBD1 matching over 9 bases. The CDR3 contains 16 residues. Germline V gene data show CDR1 as SGHVS and CDR2 as FNYEAQ. Trimming cost V 5 bases and J 5 bases; bases outside gene matches: 12. CDR3 amino acids: CASSAAPEGTGTEAFF. For the CDR3, the DNA is TGTGCCAGCAGCGCGGCCCCCGAAGGGACAGGGACTGAAGCTTTCTTT.

The CDR3 here is CASSLVQAEETQYF. The CDR3 nucleotides are TGTGCCAGCAGCTTAGTACAGGCCGAAGAGACCCAGTACTTC. The chain carries TRBV7-2 and TRBJ2-5, with D perhaps matching TRBD1 (5 bases). This CDR3 has 14 amino acids. Germline V gene data show CDR1 as SGHTA and CDR2 as FQGNSA. V dropped 1 base and J dropped 3 bases, with 9 bases sitting between them.

The chain is built from TRBV7-6 and TRBJ1-2, with unresolved D. Germline loops: CDR1 SGHVS, CDR2 FNYEAQ. The V and J ends lost 6 bases and 0 bases respectively, with 8 bases between them. This CDR3 is built from 13 residues. The CDR3 sequence: CASSPNTNYGYTF. The CDR3 coding sequence is TGTGCCAGCAGTCCTAATACTAACTATGGCTACACCTTC.

The chain links TRBV2 to TRBJ2-5; 7 bases map to TRBD1. Losses at the gene ends were 5 bases for V and 4 bases for J; bases not matched to a gene: 10. Germline loops: CDR1 SNHLY, CDR2 FYNNEI. This CDR3 is 15 amino acids long. DNA of the CDR3: TGTGCCAGCAGTTTAGCCGGGACAGAGGGAGAGACCCAGTACTTC. Translated, it gives CASSLAGTEGETQYF.

The DNA of the CDR3 is TGTGCCAGCAGCTTACTAGCGACCAACCCAAAGTATGAAAAAGAGACCCAGTACTTC. Amino acid sequence: CASSLLATNPKYEKETQYF. The chain is built from TRBV11-2 and TRBJ2-5; D is possibly TRBD2 (6 bases). The CDR3 extends over 19 amino acids. Trimming shortened V by 2 bases and J by 3 bases, and 25 bases separated the two germline ends. Germline CDR1 is SGHAT and CDR2 is FQNNGV.

This clone has a single count. The chain recombines TRBV28 with TRBJ2-5; 11 nucleotides agree with TRBD2. V trimming: 6 bases; J trimming: 1 base; junction bases outside the gene matches: 4. Germline lookup yields CDR1 MDHEN and CDR2 SYDVKM. CDR3 length equals 15 residues. CDR3 protein: CASRTLAGGQETQYF. CDR3 nucleotides: TGTGCCAGCAGGACTCTAGCGGGGGGCCAAGAGACCCAGTACTTC.

The genes are TRBV28 and TRBJ2-7, with 11 bases aligning to TRBD1. Looked up from germline, CDR1 is MDHEN and CDR2 is SYDVKM. This CDR3 spans 15 amino acids. V gave up 3 bases and J gave up 5 bases; unmatched junction bases: 6. Written as DNA, the CDR3 is TGTGCCAGCAGTTTCGAGGGACAGGGGGTCGACGAGCAGTACTTC. It is translated as CASSFEGQGVDEQYF.

This clone was counted once. The rearrangement uses TRBV7-2 and TRBJ1-1; D gene uncertain. The CDR3 totals 14 residues. V lost 0 bases, J lost 4 bases, and 9 bases lay in between. CDR1 is SGHTA, CDR2 FQGNSA, per germline. CDR3 nucleotide sequence: TGTGCCAGCAGCTTAGCCCAACAGAGCACTGAAGCTTTCTTT. Translated, it gives CASSLAQQSTEAFF.